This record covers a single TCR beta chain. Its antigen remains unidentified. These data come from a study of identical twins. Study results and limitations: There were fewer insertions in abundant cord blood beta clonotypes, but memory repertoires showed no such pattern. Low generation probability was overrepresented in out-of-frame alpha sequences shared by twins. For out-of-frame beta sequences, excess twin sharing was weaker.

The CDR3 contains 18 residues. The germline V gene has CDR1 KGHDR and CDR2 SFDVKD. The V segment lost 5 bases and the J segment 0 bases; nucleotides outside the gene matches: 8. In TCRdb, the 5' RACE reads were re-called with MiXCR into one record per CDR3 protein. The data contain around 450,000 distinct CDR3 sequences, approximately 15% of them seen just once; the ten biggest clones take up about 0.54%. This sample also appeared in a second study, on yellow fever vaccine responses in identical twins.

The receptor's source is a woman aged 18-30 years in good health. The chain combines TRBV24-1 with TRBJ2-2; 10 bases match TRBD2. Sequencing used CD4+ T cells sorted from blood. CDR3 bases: TGTGCCACCAGTGGGTCAGCTAGCGGGGGCTCGAACACCGGGGAGCTGTTTTTT. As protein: CATSGSASGGSNTGELFF.